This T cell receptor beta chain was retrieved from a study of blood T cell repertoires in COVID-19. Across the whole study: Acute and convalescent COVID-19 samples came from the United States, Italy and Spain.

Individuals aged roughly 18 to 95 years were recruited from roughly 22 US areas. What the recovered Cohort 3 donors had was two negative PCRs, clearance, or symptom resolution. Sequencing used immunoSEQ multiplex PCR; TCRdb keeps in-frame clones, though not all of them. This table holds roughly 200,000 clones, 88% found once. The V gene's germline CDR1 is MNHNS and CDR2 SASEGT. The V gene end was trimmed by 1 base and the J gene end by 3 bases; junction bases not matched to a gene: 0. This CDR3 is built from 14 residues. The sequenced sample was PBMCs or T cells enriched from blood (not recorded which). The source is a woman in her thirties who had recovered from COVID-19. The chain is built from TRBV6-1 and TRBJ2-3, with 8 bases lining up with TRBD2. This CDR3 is CASSEVAGTDTQYF. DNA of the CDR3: TGTGCCAGCAGTGAAGTAGCGGGGACAGATACGCAGTATTTT.